This T cell receptor beta chain was recovered during a study of early T cells in non-severe SARS-CoV-2 infection. This clonotype was counted between two and nine times. This CDR3 region has 14 residues. Per the germline V gene, CDR1 is LGHNA and CDR2 is YNFKEQ. The ends were cut back, 8 bases at V and 4 bases at J, with 15 bases in the middle. TCRdb re-analysed the 5' RACE reads in MiXCR, keeping a single row per CDR3 protein. The table shows over 70,000 distinct CDR3 sequences, with roughly 15% occurring only once. V gene TRBV4-2 combines with J gene TRBJ1-3; maybe TRBD1 (6 bases). Sequenced material: whole blood, taken at baseline. The TCR sequence derives from an adult who was a healthcare worker with PCR-confirmed SARS-CoV-2 infection or an uninfected control (not recorded which). CDR3 nucleotides: TGTGCCAGCGGTCGGGGGGCGAAGGGAAACACCATATATTTT. It encodes CASGRGAKGNTIYF.